This T cell receptor beta chain emerged from a study of cytomegalovirus exposure and HLA in healthy donors. The overall study: There were under 130 million unique TCR beta sequences, drawn from approximately 180 million T cells, in an earlier analysis. Broader study findings: For most TCR beta V segments, an earlier analysis put the productive rate at about 90% or about 30% of the time. Sequencing artifact likely explains a cluster of highly shared sequence variants. Later analysis identified several of the most significant clusters that appeared linked to common viral pathogens.

From germline, CDR1 is SGHNT and CDR2 YYREEE (reference sequence). With V trimmed by 3 bases and J by 7 bases, 5 bases remained unmatched. This CDR3 is 15 amino acids long. About this clone itself: What it binds is not known.

The PCR ran on 60 Vbeta and 13 Jbeta primers. Profiling relied on immunoSEQ multiplex PCR, and the TCRdb table lists in-frame clones only, not all of them. The table for this sample gives over 100,000 clones. The sequence was collected from a man younger than 45 in good health and CMV-seronegative. The sample was PBMCs. The rearrangement uses TRBV5-4 and TRBJ2-1, with TRBD1 matching 12 bases. CDR3 nucleotides: TGTGCCAGCAGCTGGGACAGGGGGCGTGAGAATGAGCAGTTCTTC. Protein: CASSWDRGRENEQFF.